This TCR beta chain derives from a study of PD-1 blockade in classical Hodgkin lymphoma. CDR1 MDHEN and CDR2 SYDVKM come from the germline V gene. CDR3 length: 12 amino acids. The ends were cut back, 0 bases at V and 4 bases at J, with 4 bases in the middle. Profiled with immunoSEQ multiplex PCR; TCRdb holds only in-frame clones, not every one. The sample contains some 13,000 clones, 80% to 85% of which appear only once. Each patient's relapse followed autologous stem cell transplantation, and brentuximab vedotin exposure varied. This chain links TRBV28 with TRBJ2-7, with D uncertain. Source: peripheral blood mononuclear cells (PBMCs), taken at baseline. The clonotype was recovered from a human donor with classical Hodgkin lymphoma. The CDR3 is CASSLWEYEQYF. The CDR3 DNA reads as TGTGCCAGCAGTTTATGGGAATACGAGCAGTACTTC.